This T cell receptor (beta chain) was documented in a study of shared clonotypes between healthy human individuals. In the study overall: Three plates each covered CD4 naive and memory; CD8 naive two, CD8 memory one. Study-level points and caveats: Although depth was large, rarefaction showed that sequencing of the sorted subsets was incomplete. In general, naive subsets displayed greater estimated richness than memory subsets did.

A remark on this clone: Its specificity is unknown.

The CDR3 has 15 residues. Germline V CDR1 and CDR2: MNHEY, SVGAGI. J gave up 3 bases and V 5 bases, and 10 bases lay outside the gene matches. The material for each subset, its genomic DNA, was split evenly across several immunoSEQ plates. TCRdb's copy holds only in-frame clones and misses some; the assay was immunoSEQ multiplex PCR. The data contain 750,000 to 1,000,000 clones, 90% to 95% of them singletons. CD45RO-negative CD8 cells positively selected for CCR7 made up the naive population, which excluded terminally differentiated effector memory CD45RA+ cells. This TCR derives from a man aged 25-45 years in good health. The chain uses TRBV6-5 and TRBJ2-7; 7 nucleotides align to TRBD1. Sequenced: naive CD8+ T cells sorted from blood. DNA of the CDR3: TGTGCCAGCAGTCCAGGACAGGTCGTGCTCTACGAGCAGTACTTC. This sequence encodes CASSPGQVVLYEQYF.